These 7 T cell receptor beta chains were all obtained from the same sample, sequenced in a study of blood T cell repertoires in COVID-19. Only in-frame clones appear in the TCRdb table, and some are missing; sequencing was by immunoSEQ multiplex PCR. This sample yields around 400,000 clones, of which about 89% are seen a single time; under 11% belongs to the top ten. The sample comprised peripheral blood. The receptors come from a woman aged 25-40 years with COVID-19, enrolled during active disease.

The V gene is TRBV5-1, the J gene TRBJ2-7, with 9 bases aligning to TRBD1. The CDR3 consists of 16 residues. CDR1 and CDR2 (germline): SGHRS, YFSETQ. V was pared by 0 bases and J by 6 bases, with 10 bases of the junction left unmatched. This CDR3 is CASSLAPGQGPPEQYF. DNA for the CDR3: TGCGCCAGCAGCTTGGCTCCGGGACAGGGTCCTCCCGAGCAGTACTTC.

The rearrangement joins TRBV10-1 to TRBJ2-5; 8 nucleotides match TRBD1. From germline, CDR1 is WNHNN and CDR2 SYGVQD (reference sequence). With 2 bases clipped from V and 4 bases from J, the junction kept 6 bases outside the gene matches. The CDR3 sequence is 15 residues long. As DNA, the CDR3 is TGCGCCAGCAGTGAGGGCAGGGGGCGCCGAGAGACCCAGTACTTC. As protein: CASSEGRGRRETQYF.

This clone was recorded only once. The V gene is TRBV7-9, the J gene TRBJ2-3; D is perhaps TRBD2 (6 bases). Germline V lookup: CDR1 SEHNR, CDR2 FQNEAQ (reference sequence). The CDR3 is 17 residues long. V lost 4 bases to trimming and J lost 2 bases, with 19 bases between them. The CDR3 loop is CASSSTLGSGYTDTQYF. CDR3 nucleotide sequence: TGTGCCAGCAGCTCCACTCTCGGTAGCGGCTACACAGATACGCAGTATTTT.

The CDR3 spells CASSQGLAGGPSTDTQYF. The CDR3 DNA sequence: TGTGCCAGCAGTCAGGGACTAGCGGGAGGGCCTAGCACAGATACGCAGTATTTT. The J gene is TRBJ2-3, the V gene TRBV28; TRBD2 matches 16 bases. Per the germline V gene, CDR1 is MDHEN and CDR2 is SYDVKM. The CDR3 loop spans 18 amino acids. V shed 5 bases and J 0 bases; nucleotides not matched to a gene: 5.

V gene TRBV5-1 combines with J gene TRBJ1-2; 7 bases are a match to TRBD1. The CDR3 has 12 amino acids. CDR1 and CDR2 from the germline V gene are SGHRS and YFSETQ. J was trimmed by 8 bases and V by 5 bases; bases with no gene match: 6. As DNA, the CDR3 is TGCGCCAGCAGATCTGGGACAGTCGGCTACACCTTC. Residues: CASRSGTVGYTF.

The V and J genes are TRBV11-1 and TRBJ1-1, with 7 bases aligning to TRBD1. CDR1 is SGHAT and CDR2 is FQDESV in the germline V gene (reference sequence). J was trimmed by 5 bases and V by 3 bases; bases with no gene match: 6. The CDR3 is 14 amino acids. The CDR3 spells CASSFEGAGTEAFF. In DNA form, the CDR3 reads TGTGCCAGCAGCTTCGAGGGGGCTGGGACTGAAGCTTTCTTT.

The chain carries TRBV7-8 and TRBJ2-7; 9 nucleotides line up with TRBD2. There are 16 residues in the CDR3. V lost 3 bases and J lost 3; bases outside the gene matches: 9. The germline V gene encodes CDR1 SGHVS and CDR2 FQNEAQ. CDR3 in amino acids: CASSFGLAGPFYEQYF. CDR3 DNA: TGTGCCAGCAGCTTCGGCCTAGCGGGGCCCTTCTACGAGCAGTACTTC.